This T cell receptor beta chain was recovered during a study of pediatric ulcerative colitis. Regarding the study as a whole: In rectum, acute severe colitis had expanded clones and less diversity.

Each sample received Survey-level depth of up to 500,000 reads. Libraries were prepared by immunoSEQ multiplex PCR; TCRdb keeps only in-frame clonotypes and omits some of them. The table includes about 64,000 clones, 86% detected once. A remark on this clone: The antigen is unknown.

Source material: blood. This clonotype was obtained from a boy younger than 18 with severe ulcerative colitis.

CDR3 bases: TGTGCCAGCAGCTCTAACACTGAAGCTTTCTTT. Its translation is CASSSNTEAFF. V usage is TRBV7-2 and J usage is TRBJ1-1; no definite D call. Trimming removed 4 bases from V and 2 bases from J, with 2 bases in between. Germline V gene lookup returns CDR1 SGHTA and CDR2 FQGNSA. This CDR3 region has 11 residues.